The sequence of this T cell receptor beta chain was determined in a study of blood T cell repertoires in COVID-19. In the study overall: The United States, Italy and Spain provided the acute and convalescent COVID-19 samples. T cells, B-cell-depleted T cells, or PBMCs supplied cDNA or gDNA.

Seattle patient enrollment occurred during active infection, with longitudinal follow-up thereafter. V gave up 3 bases and J gave up 8 bases, with 10 bases separating them. The CDR3 runs to 13 residues. Germline lookup yields CDR1 SNHLY and CDR2 FYNNEI. In the original analysis: Reference gene primer amplification in the assay estimated nucleated cell counts. Using immunoSEQ multiplex PCR, the repertoire was profiled, and TCRdb retains in-frame clones only, with some absent. V and J calls and clone size are copied from that table; D and trimming were computed from the DNA. The sample has more than 200,000 clones, around nine tenths seen once; the top ten hold roughly 5.6%.

This clonotype originated in a woman aged 55-70 years with COVID-19, enrolled during active disease. The sequenced sample consisted of peripheral blood. The chain employs TRBV2 and TRBJ2-2, with D possibly TRBD2 on 6 matching bases. The CDR3 nucleotides read TGTGCCAGCAGTGAGGTTGGGACTGGGGAGCTGTTTTTT. Translation: CASSEVGTGELFF.